This T cell receptor (beta chain) is from a study of control samples from healthy donors and cancer patients. Germline V lookup: CDR1 MGHRA, CDR2 YSYEKL. The CDR3 spans 15 residues. Trimming left V 3 bases short and J 0 bases short, with 9 bases between. Produced via immunoSEQ multiplex PCR; TCRdb's table is partial and in-frame only. The data hold roughly 170,000 clones, with 85% to 90% observed a single time. What was sequenced was blood. This chain links TRBV4-1 with TRBJ1-5; D is possibly TRBD1 (5 bases). This sequence originates from a woman younger than 45 in good health. CDR3 bases: TGCGCCAGCAGCCACGACAGTTATAGCAATCAGCCCCAGCATTTT. Translating it yields CASSHDSYSNQPQHF.